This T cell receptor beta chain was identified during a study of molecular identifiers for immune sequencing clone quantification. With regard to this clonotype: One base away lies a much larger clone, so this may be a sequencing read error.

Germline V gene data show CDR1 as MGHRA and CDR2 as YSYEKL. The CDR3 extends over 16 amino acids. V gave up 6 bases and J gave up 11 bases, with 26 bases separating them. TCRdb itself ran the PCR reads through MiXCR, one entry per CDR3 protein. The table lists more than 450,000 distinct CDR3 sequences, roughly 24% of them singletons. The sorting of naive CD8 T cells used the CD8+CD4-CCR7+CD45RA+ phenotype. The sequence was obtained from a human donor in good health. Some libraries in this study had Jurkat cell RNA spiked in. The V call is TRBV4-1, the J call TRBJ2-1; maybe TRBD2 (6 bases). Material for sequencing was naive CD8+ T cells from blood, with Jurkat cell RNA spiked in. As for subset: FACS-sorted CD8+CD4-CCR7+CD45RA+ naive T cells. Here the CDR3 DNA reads TGCGCCAGCAGTCCCCCGCTAGCGCAATACATCTCCAAGCAGTTCTTC. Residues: CASSPPLAQYISKQFF.